This TCR beta chain appears in the sequencing data of a study of glioma-infiltrating T cells after dendritic cell vaccination. Some clones are missing from TCRdb's copy, which holds only in-frame ones; the method was immunoSEQ multiplex PCR. In the table there are about 92,000 clones, just over 85% of which are singletons. Trimming left V 2 bases short and J 0 bases short, with 12 bases between. Germline V gene data show CDR1 as MGHRA and CDR2 as YSYEKL. This CDR3 has 16 amino acids. V and J are TRBV4-1 and TRBJ2-3; TRBD1 is a possible D gene (5 bases). This sequence was found in a human donor with glioblastoma. This specimen consisted of blood, obtained before dendritic cell vaccination. CDR3 protein: CASSQPGRVSTDTQYF. The DNA of the CDR3 is TGCGCCAGCAGCCAACCGGGCAGGGTGAGCACAGATACGCAGTATTTT.